This T cell receptor (beta chain) came from a study of shared clonotypes between healthy human individuals. Overall study results and limits: Estimated richness values were generally larger in naive subsets than in memory subsets.

The donors, all of them Caucasian adults, lived in Nashville, Tennessee. About this clone: Its antigen remains unidentified.

The CDR3 covers 14 residues. CDR1 is SGHAT, CDR2 FQNNGV, per germline. The V and J ends lost 2 bases and 4 bases respectively, with 11 bases between them. Each PCR replicate from the sorted subsets contained 150 to 250 ng DNA, which is 30,000 or so T cell genomes. Original data processing: Filtering differed since immunoSEQ provided only junctions, with no quality scores. Libraries were prepared by immunoSEQ multiplex PCR; TCRdb keeps only in-frame clonotypes and omits some of them. D and trimming come from the DNA, and the V and J calls and clone size come from that table. Among over a million clones listed, around 78% were seen once.

This sequence joins TRBV11-2 and TRBJ1-1; D gene uncertain. Sequencing used memory CD4+ T cells from PBMCs. Subset indicated: CD45RA-negative fraction. The TCR was taken from a man aged 18 to 29 in good health. Some clones in this sample may be carry-over from other donors' samples. CDR3 DNA sequence: TGTGCCAGCAGCTTAAGCGGCGGACGCACTGAAGCTTTCTTT. It codes for CASSLSGGRTEAFF.